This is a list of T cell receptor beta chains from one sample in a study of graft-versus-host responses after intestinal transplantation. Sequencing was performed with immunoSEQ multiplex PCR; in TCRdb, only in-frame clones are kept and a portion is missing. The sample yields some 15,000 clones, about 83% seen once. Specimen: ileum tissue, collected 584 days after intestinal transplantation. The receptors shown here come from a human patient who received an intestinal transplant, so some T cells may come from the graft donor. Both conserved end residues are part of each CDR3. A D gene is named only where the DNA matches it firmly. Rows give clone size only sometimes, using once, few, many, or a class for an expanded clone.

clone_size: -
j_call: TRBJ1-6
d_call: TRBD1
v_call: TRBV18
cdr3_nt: TGTGCCAGCTCTCCCAGGACAGGGGATAATTCACCCCTCCACTTT
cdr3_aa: CASSPRTGDNSPLHF

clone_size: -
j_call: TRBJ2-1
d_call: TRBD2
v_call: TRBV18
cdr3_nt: TGTGCCAGCTCGGACGGGAGGCTAGCGAACTACAATGAGCAGTTCTTC
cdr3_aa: CASSDGRLANYNEQFF

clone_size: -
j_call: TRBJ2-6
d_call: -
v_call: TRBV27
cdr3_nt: TGTGCCAGCAGTTTGTCCGGGTATGGGGCCAACGTCCTGACTTTC
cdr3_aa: CASSLSGYGANVLTF

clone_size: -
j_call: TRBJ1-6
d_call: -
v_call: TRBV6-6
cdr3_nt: TGTGCCAGCAGTTACCTGGGGGAACCCCTCCACTTT
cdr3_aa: CASSYLGEPLHF

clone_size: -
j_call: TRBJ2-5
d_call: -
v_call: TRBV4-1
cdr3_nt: TGCGCCAGCAGCCAAGAGGGTGAGACCCAGTACTTC
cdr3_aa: CASSQEGETQYF

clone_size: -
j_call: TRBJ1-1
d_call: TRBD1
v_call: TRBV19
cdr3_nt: TGTGCCAGTAGCTCGCAGGGGGGGACTGAAGCTTTCTTT
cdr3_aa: CASSSQGGTEAFF

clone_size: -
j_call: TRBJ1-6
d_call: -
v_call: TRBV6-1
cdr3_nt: TGTGCCAGCAGTGATGGACTCTTGAGCTCCTATAATTCACCCCTCCACTTT
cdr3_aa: CASSDGLLSSYNSPLHF

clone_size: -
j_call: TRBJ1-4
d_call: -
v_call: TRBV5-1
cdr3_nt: TGCGCCAGCAGTTGGGTGGGGGCTAATGAAAAACTGTTTTTT
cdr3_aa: CASSWVGANEKLFF

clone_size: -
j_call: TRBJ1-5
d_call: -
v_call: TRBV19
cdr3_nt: TGTGCCAGTAGTATTGGGGAGGTTCAGCCCCAGCATTTT
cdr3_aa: CASSIGEVQPQHF

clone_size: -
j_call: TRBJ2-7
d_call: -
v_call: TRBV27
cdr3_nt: TGTGCCAGCAGTTTATGGGACCCTCCGGCCGAGTACTTC
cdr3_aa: CASSLWDPPAEYF

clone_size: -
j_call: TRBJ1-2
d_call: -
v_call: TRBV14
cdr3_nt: TGCGCCAGCAGCCAGTCGGCTTACTTCTATGGCTACACCTTC
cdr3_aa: CASSQSAYFYGYTF

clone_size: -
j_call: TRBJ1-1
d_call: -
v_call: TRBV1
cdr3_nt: TGCACCAGCAGCCCCCGGTACGCTGAAGCTTTCTTT
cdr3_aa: CTSSPRYAEAFF

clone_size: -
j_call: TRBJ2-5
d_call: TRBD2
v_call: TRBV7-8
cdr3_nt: TGTGCCAGCAGCCCCCACTTAGACCGGGGGGGCGGAGAGACCCAGTACTTC
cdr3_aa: CASSPHLDRGGGETQYF

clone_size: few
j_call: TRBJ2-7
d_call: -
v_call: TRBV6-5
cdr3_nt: TGTGCCAGCAGTTACTCGAGGGAGGGGGCCTACGAGCAGTACTTC
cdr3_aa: CASSYSREGAYEQYF

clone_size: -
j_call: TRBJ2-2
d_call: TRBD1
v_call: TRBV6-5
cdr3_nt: TGTGCCAGCAGTTCTCCGGGACAGGGGAGTGCCGGGGGGCTGTTTTTT
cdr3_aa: CASSSPGQGSAGGLFF

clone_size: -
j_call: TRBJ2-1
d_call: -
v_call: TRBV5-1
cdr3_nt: TGCGCCAGCAGCACCTCACTAGGGAATGAGCAGTTCTTC
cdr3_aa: CASSTSLGNEQFF

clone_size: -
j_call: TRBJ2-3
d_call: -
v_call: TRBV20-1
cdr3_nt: TGCAGTGCTAGAGTTGGGAATACGCAGTATTTT
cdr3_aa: CSARVGNTQYF

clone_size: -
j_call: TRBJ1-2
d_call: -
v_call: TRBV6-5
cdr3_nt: TGTGCCGGGAGAACCTATGGCTACACCTTC
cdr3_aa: CAGRTYGYTF

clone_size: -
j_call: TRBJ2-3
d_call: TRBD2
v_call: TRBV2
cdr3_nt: TGTGCCAGCAGTGACCGGCCTAGCGGGGGGGTTGATACGCAGTATTTT
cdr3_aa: CASSDRPSGGVDTQYF

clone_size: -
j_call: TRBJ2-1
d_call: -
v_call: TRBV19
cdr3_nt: TGTGCCAGTAGTATAATAAGCATGAGGGGTGAGCAGTTCTTC
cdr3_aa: CASSIISMRGEQFF

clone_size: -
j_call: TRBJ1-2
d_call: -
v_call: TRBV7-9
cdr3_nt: TGTGCCAGCAGCTTACGAGGGGGTCATGGCTACACCTTC
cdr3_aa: CASSLRGGHGYTF

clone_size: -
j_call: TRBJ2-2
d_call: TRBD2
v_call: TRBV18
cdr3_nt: TGTGCCAGCTCACCATCAAGCGGGACGGCGAACACCGGGGAGCTGTTTTTT
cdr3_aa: CASSPSSGTANTGELFF

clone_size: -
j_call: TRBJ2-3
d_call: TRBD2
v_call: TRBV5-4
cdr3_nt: TGTGCCAGCTTGGACGATGAGACTAGCTTGCCAGATACGCAGTATTTT
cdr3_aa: CASLDDETSLPDTQYF

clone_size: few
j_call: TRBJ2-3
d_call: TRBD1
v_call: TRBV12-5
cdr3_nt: TGTGCTAGTGGGAAGACAGGGGACATAGGCCTCACAGATACGCAGTATTTT
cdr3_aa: CASGKTGDIGLTDTQYF

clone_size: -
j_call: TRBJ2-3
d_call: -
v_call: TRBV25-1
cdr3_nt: TGTGCCAGCAGTGAAGGGGGGAAGGATGTTTATACGCAGTATTTT
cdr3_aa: CASSEGGKDVYTQYF

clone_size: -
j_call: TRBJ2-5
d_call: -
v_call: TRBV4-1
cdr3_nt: TGCGCCAGCAGCCAACAACCTAGCGTCCCTGGGGAGACCCAGTACTTC
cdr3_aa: CASSQQPSVPGETQYF

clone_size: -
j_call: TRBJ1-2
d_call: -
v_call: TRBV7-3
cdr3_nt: TGTGCCAGCAGCCCGAGCGGGATGCTCGGGGATGGCTACACCTTC
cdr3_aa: CASSPSGMLGDGYTF

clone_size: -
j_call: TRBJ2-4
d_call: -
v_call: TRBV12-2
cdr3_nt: TGTGCAAGTCGCTCAGACAGGGGTGACATTCAGTACTTC
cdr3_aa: CASRSDRGDIQYF

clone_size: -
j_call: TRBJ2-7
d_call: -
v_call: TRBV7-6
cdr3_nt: TGTGCCAGCAGCTTATCGGGTTACGAGCAGTACTTC
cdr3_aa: CASSLSGYEQYF

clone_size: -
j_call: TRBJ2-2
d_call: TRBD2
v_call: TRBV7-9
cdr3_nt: TGTGCCAGCAGCTTATTCGGGACTAGCGGGATGGGGACCGGGGAGCTGTTTTTT
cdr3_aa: CASSLFGTSGMGTGELFF

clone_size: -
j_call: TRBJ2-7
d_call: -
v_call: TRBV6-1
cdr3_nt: TGTGCCAGCAGTCCAACCCTGGACCCATTCTACGAGCAGTACTTC
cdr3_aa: CASSPTLDPFYEQYF

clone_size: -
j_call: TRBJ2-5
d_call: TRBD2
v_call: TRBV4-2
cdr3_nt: TGTGCCAGCAGCCAAAAATGGGGGGGCCAAGAGACCCAGTACTTC
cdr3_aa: CASSQKWGGQETQYF

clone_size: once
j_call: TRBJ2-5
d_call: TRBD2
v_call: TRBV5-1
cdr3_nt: TGCGCCAGCAGCTTGGGACTAGCGGGGGGGCGGCAAGAGACCCAGTACTTC
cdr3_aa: CASSLGLAGGRQETQYF

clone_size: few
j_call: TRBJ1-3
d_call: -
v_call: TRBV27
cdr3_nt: TGTGCCAGCAGTTGGCGCGGGGCCTCTGGAAACACCATATATTTT
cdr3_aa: CASSWRGASGNTIYF

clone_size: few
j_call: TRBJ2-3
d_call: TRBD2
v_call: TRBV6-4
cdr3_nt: TGTGCCAGCAGTGACGGGACTAGCGGGGGGGCAGATACGCAGTATTTT
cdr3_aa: CASSDGTSGGADTQYF

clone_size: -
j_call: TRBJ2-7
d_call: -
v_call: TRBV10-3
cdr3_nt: TGTGCCACCGGACGTCGAGGCTCCTACGAGCAGTACTTC
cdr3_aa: CATGRRGSYEQYF

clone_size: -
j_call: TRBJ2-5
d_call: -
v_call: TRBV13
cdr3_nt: TGTGCCAGCAGCTTATTAGGAGGTGTTTGGGACCAAGAGACCCAGTACTTC
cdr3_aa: CASSLLGGVWDQETQYF

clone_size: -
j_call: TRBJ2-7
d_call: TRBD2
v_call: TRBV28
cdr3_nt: TGTGCCAGCAGTCCTCGGCCGGGACTAGCGAGGCACGAGCAGTACTTC
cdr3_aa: CASSPRPGLARHEQYF

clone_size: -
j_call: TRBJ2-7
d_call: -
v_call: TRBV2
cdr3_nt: TGTGCCAGCAATTGGACGGGGCGGGGAGAGCAGTACTTC
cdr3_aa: CASNWTGRGEQYF

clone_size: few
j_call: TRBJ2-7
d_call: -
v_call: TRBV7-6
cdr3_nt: TGTGCCAGCAGCTTAGAGCCCCTAGGACGGTACTTC
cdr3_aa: CASSLEPLGRYF

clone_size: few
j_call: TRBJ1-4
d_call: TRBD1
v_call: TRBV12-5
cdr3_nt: TGTGCTAGTGGTTTGGTACCGGGGACAGGAGCAACTAATGAAAAACTGTTTTTT
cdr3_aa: CASGLVPGTGATNEKLFF